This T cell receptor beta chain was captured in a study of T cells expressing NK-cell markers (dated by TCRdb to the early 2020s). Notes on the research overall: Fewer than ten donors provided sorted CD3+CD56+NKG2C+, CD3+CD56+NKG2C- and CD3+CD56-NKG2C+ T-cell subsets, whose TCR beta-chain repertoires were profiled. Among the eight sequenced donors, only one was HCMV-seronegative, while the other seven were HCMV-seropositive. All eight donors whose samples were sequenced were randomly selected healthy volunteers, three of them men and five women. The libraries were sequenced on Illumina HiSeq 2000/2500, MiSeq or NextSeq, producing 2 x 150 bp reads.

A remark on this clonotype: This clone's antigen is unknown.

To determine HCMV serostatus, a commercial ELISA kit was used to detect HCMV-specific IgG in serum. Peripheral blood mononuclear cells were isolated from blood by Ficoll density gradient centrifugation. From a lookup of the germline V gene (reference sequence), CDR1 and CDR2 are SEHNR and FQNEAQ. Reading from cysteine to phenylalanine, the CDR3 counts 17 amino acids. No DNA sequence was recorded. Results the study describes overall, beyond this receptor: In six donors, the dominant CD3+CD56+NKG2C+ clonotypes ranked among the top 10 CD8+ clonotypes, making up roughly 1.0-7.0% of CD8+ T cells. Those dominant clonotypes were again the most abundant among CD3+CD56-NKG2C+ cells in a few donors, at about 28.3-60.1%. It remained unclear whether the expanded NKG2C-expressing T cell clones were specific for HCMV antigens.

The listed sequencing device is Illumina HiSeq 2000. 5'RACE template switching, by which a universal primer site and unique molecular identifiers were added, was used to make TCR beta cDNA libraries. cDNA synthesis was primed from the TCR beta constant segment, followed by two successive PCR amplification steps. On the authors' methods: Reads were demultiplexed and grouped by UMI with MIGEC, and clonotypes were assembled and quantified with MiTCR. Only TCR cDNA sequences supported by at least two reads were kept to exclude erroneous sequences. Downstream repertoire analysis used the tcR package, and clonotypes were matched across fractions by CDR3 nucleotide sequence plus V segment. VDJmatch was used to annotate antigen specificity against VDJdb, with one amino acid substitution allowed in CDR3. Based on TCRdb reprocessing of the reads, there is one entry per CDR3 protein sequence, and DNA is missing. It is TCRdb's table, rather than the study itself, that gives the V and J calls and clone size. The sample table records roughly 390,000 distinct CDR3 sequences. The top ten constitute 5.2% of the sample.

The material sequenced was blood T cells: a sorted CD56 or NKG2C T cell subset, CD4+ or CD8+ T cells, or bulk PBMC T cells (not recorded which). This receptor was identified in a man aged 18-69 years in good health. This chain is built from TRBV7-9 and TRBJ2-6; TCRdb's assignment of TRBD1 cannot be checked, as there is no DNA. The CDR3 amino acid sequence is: CASSLARDFSGANVLTF.